These 29 T cell receptor beta chains share one sample of origin, sequenced in a study of T cell repertoires in cytomegalovirus infection. MiXCR, applied by TCRdb to the reads, yields one record per CDR3 protein. The profile shows 200,000 to 300,000 distinct CDR3 sequences, 9.1% of them singletons. Sequences were obtained from PBMCs. These receptors were obtained from a human donor in good health (CMV status not recorded). Some clones in this sample may be carry-over from other donors' samples.

This clonotype was counted at least ten times. The rearrangement uses TRBV28 and TRBJ1-2; D gene uncertain. Trimming removed 6 bases at V and 4 bases at J, with 9 bases between. The germline gives CDR1 MDHEN, CDR2 SYDVKM. This CDR3 has 12 residues. The CDR3 sequence is CASRSLGYGYTF. The CDR3 DNA follows: TGTGCCAGCAGAAGCCTAGGCTATGGCTACACCTTC.

Many counts were recorded for this clonotype. This chain links TRBV7-6 with TRBJ2-7, with D hard to call. With 4 bases removed from V and 5 bases from J, the gap between germline ends came to 12 bases. This CDR3 region has 13 residues. Germline CDR1 SGHVS, CDR2 FNYEAQ. The CDR3 protein is CASSSNAVNEQYV. CDR3 coding DNA: TGTGCCAGCAGCTCCAATGCGGTCAACGAGCAGTACGTC.

The CDR3 is CASSAGQGMTDTQYF. CDR3 coding DNA: TGTGCCAGCAGCGCGGGACAGGGGATGACAGATACGCAGTATTTT. The chain has TRBV9 and TRBJ2-3, with 10 nucleotides matching TRBD1. The CDR3 runs 15 residues. The trim removed 3 bases at V and 3 bases at J, leaving 4 bases unmatched. Germline CDR1 SGDLS, CDR2 YYNGEE.

The chain employs TRBV7-8 and TRBJ2-7; TRBD2 agrees at 7 bases. Germline assignment: CDR1 SGHVS and CDR2 FQNEAQ. Unmatched junction bases numbered 11, after V lost 5 bases and J lost 4 bases. The CDR3 has 15 amino acids. CDR3 sequence: CASSGTSVGVYEQYF. The CDR3 nucleotides are TGTGCCAGCAGCGGAACTAGCGTAGGTGTTTACGAGCAGTACTTC.

This clonotype was recorded many times. The chain recombines TRBV12-3 or TRBV12-4 with TRBJ2-1; possibly TRBD1 or TRBD2 for D (6 bases each). The CDR3 loop spans 15 amino acids. V gave up 6 bases and J gave up 8 bases, with 20 bases separating them. The CDR3, as DNA: TGTGCCAGCAGCACGGGACTTCTAGGGGGAGATGAGCAGTTCTTC. The encoded protein is CASSTGLLGGDEQFF.

Ten or more counts support this clonotype. This chain joins TRBV7-2 and TRBJ1-1, with D perhaps TRBD1 (5 bases). Trimming removed 1 base at V and 8 bases at J, with 11 bases between. CDR1 and CDR2 from the germline V gene are SGHTA and FQGNSA. This CDR3 is 13 amino acids long. This CDR3 is CASSLGWGTEAFF. The CDR3 region has the DNA TGTGCCAGCAGCTTAGGGTGGGGGACGGAAGCTTTCTTT.

This clonotype was recorded at least ten times. This chain connects TRBV7-2 to TRBJ2-7; no reliable D call. The germline gives CDR1 SGHTA, CDR2 FQGNSA. The CDR3 consists of 13 residues. The V and J ends lost 4 bases and 6 bases respectively, with 13 bases between them. This CDR3 is CASSSPGRREQYF. The CDR3, as DNA: TGTGCCAGCAGCTCCCCCGGACGTCGCGAGCAGTACTTC.

In this sample, this clonotype turned up a few times. This sequence joins TRBV12-3 or TRBV12-4 and TRBJ1-1; perhaps TRBD1 as D (6 bases). This CDR3 comprises 14 residues. V lost 1 base and J 6 bases, leaving 12 bases between the germline ends. The CDR3 DNA follows: TGTGCCAGCAGTTTAGACGAGGGGGGGGCTGAAGCTTTCTTT. As protein: CASSLDEGGAEAFF.

This clonotype was observed a few times. The chain uses TRBV5-6 and TRBJ2-1; tentative D call: TRBD2 (5 bases). The length of the CDR3 is 13 residues. Germline V gives CDR1 SGHDT, CDR2 YYEEEE. Trimming removed 4 bases from V and 7 bases from J, with 12 bases in between. The CDR3 spells CASSPMRANEQFF. The CDR3 bases are TGTGCCAGCAGCCCCATGAGGGCAAATGAGCAGTTCTTC.

The rearrangement joins TRBV20-1 to TRBJ1-1; D remains unclear. The germline gives CDR1 DFQATT, CDR2 SNEGSKA (reference sequence). The CDR3 runs to 12 residues. Trimming removed 1 base from V and 1 base from J, with 4 bases in between. CDR3 loop: CSARGWNTEAFF. CDR3 in DNA: TGCAGTGCTAGAGGTTGGAACACTGAAGCTTTCTTT.

This clonotype was counted many times. The chain links TRBV7-2 to TRBJ2-3; D may be TRBD1 (5 bases). The V end was cut by 5 bases, the J end by 4 bases, with 22 bases between. The CDR3 is 17 amino acids. CDR1 and CDR2 (germline): SGHTA, FQGNSA. CDR3 bases: TGTGCCAGCAGCCCGAGATCCCCAGGGCTATCTTCAGATACGCAGTATTTT. Residues: CASSPRSPGLSSDTQYF. The variable domain in full, completed from reference TRBV7-2 and TRBJ2-3, reads GAGVSQSPSNKVTEKGKDVELRCDPISGHTALYWYRQSLGQGLEFLIYFQGNSAPDKSGLPSDRFSAERTGGSVSTLTIQRTQQEDSAVYLCASSPRSPGLSSDTQYFGPGTRLTVL.

In this sample, this clonotype turned up many times. The V gene is TRBV7-8, the J gene TRBJ1-6; D is possibly TRBD1 (5 bases). The CDR3 has 16 residues. Deletions cut 5 bases from V and 6 bases from J, with 17 bases between. CDR1 is SGHVS, CDR2 FQNEAQ, per germline. The CDR3 DNA sequence: TGTGCCAGCAGCCTCACGGATAGAGGGACTAATTCACCCCTCCACTTT. It translates to CASSLTDRGTNSPLHF.

This clonotype has ten or more counts. The rearrangement links TRBV7-9 to TRBJ2-1; TRBD2 is a possible D gene (6 bases). The CDR3 spans 17 residues. Germline-derived CDR1 and CDR2 are SEHNR and FQNEAQ (reference sequence). Trimming removed 5 bases from V and 8 bases from J, with 25 bases in between. Here the CDR3 reads CASSDIPRDGGAHEQFF. The DNA for the CDR3 is TGTGCCAGCAGCGACATCCCCCGGGACGGAGGGGCCCATGAGCAGTTCTTC.

This clonotype was seen more than once but under ten times. V is TRBV28 and J is TRBJ1-6; D gene uncertain. The ends were cut back, 5 bases at V and 5 bases at J, with 13 bases in the middle. CDR3 length: 15 amino acids. Germline assignment: CDR1 MDHEN and CDR2 SYDVKM. The CDR3 loop reads CASSPITANNSPLHF. CDR3 DNA sequence: TGTGCCAGCAGTCCTATTACCGCGAATAATTCACCCCTCCACTTT.

This chain links TRBV4-3 with TRBJ1-5; the D gene is possibly TRBD1 (5 bases). The CDR3 runs 15 residues. The germline CDR1 and CDR2 sequences are LGHNA and YSLEER. V was cut by 1 base and J by 5 bases, with 12 bases left in between. The CDR3 nucleotides read TGCGCCAGCAGCCAAGGGGTCGCGGGGGATCAGCCCCAGCATTTT. Translation: CASSQGVAGDQPQHF.

This clonotype was observed at least ten times. The chain uses TRBV7-2 and TRBJ2-1, with D unresolved. V lost 2 bases and J lost 5, with 10 bases in between. The CDR3 is made up of 14 amino acids. Germline-derived CDR1 and CDR2 are SGHTA and FQGNSA. The chain's CDR3 is CASSLTKGHNEQFF. CDR3 DNA: TGTGCCAGCAGCTTAACCAAGGGCCACAATGAGCAGTTCTTC. The entire variable domain, with the rest obtained from reference TRBV7-2 and TRBJ2-1, is as follows: GAGVSQSPSNKVTEKGKDVELRCDPISGHTALYWYRQSLGQGLEFLIYFQGNSAPDKSGLPSDRFSAERTGGSVSTLTIQRTQQEDSAVYLCASSLTKGHNEQFFGPGTRLTVL.

This clonotype was detected a few times. J is TRBJ1-1 and V is TRBV12-3 or TRBV12-4; 8 nucleotides agree with TRBD1. There are 14 residues in the CDR3. V was pared by 6 bases and J by 8 bases, with 11 bases of the junction left unmatched. The CDR3 is CASSSTDRVVEAFF. CDR3 nucleotides: TGTGCCAGCAGCTCTACGGACAGGGTGGTGGAAGCTTTCTTT.

The chain links TRBV3-1 to TRBJ2-5; 8 positions agree with TRBD2. J was trimmed by 1 base and V by 4 bases; bases with no gene match: 5. Germline V gene data show CDR1 as LGHDT and CDR2 as YNNKEL (reference sequence). The CDR3 covers 15 residues. CDR3 amino acids: CASSPGGFGQETQYF. The CDR3 DNA sequence: TGTGCCAGCAGCCCGGGAGGGTTTGGCCAAGAGACCCAGTACTTC.

This clonotype was counted a few times. The rearrangement joins TRBV24-1 to TRBJ1-2; TRBD1 might be the D (6 bases). Germline V lookup: CDR1 KGHDR, CDR2 SFDVKD. The CDR3 has 15 amino acids. V was pared by 3 bases and J by 0 bases, with 10 bases between. The CDR3 DNA reads as TGTGCCACCAGTGATCCCGGACAGTCTAACTATGGCTACACCTTC. Protein: CATSDPGQSNYGYTF.

In its sample, this clonotype was seen many times. The rearrangement uses TRBV7-2 and TRBJ1-1; TRBD1 matches 9 bases. The germline CDR1 and CDR2 sequences are SGHTA and FQGNSA. Trimming took 5 bases from V and 1 from J; bases not matched to a gene: 8. The CDR3 totals 16 residues. Here the CDR3 DNA reads TGTGCCAGCAGCGCCGGGACAGGGCGGGAGAACACTGAAGCTTTCTTT. Translation: CASSAGTGRENTEAFF.

The chain carries TRBV20-1 and TRBJ1-2; D is undetermined. The CDR3 is 13 amino acids. Trimming took 8 bases from V and 8 from J, leaving 21 bases between them. The germline V gene has CDR1 DFQATT and CDR2 SNEGSKA (reference sequence). The CDR3 sequence: CSTSPGGGGGYTF. Written as DNA, the CDR3 is TGCAGTACGAGCCCGGGAGGCGGAGGAGGCTACACCTTC.

This clonotype has more than one count but fewer than ten. The chain is built from TRBV7-2 and TRBJ1-1; D remains unclear. Germline V gives CDR1 SGHTA, CDR2 FQGNSA. The V end was cut by 1 base, the J end by 4 bases, with 10 bases between. This CDR3 region has 14 residues. CDR3 DNA: TGTGCCAGCAGCTTAGGCTTAGGCTCCACTGAAGCTTTCTTT. Encoded protein: CASSLGLGSTEAFF.

The sample holds many counts of this clonotype. The V gene is TRBV10-3, the J gene TRBJ2-3, with D perhaps being TRBD1 or TRBD2 (5 bases each). The germline V gene has CDR1 ENHRY and CDR2 SYGVKD. The CDR3 spans 13 residues. Trimming took off 10 bases at V and 4 bases at J, with 15 bases between the two ends. CDR3 DNA sequence: TGTGCCACCTCAGAGGGGACGCCAGATACGCAGTATTTT. This sequence encodes CATSEGTPDTQYF.

The chain has TRBV6-5 and TRBJ1-5; no firm D call. The V and J ends lost 6 bases and 7 bases respectively, with 19 bases between them. CDR1 and CDR2 from the germline V gene are MNHEY and SVGAGI. CDR3 size: 15 residues. The CDR3 region has the DNA TGTGCCAGCAGCCTCTCCCGACAAACAAACCAGCCCCAGCATTTT. Its protein is CASSLSRQTNQPQHF.

This clonotype came up many times. The V gene is TRBV7-2, the J gene TRBJ2-5; the D gene is possibly TRBD2 (5 bases). Germline loops: CDR1 SGHTA, CDR2 FQGNSA. This CDR3 contains 16 residues. Trimming removed 7 bases from V and 5 bases from J, with 23 bases in between. CDR3 region: CASIPNRLASLETQYF. The CDR3 coding sequence is TGTGCCAGCATCCCTAACCGCCTAGCTTCTCTGGAGACCCAGTACTTC.

Many counts were recorded for this clonotype. The chain links TRBV7-9 to TRBJ1-4; no reliable D call. The V end was cut by 7 bases, the J end by 5 bases, with 11 bases between. The CDR3 is made up of 13 amino acids. Germline V gives CDR1 SEHNR, CDR2 FQNEAQ (reference sequence). The CDR3 region has the DNA TGTGCCAGCACCCCGAGAGGGAATGAAAAACTGTTTTTT. Translation gives CASTPRGNEKLFF.

This clonotype was detected a few times. The J gene is TRBJ2-7, the V gene TRBV29-1; 7 nucleotides align to TRBD1. Unmatched junction bases numbered 2, after V lost 6 bases and J lost 0 bases. Germline values: CDR1 SQVTM, CDR2 ANQGSEA. The CDR3 covers 12 residues. This chain's CDR3 is CSVQGDSYEQYF. Here the CDR3 DNA reads TGCAGCGTCCAGGGGGACTCCTACGAGCAGTACTTC.

This clonotype was found many times. The chain links TRBV7-2 to TRBJ2-4, with 10 bases aligning to TRBD2. Germline CDR1 is SGHTA and CDR2 is FQGNSA. CDR3 length: 15 residues. Germline trimming cut 1 base from V and 7 bases from J; bases unmatched to any gene: 4. The CDR3 sequence is CASSLGGTSVNIQYF. CDR3 in DNA: TGTGCCAGCAGCTTAGGAGGGACTAGCGTTAACATTCAGTACTTC.

This clonotype was counted many times. This chain joins TRBV7-2 and TRBJ1-2, with no clear D. The CDR3 contains 14 residues. CDR1 is SGHTA and CDR2 is FQGNSA in the germline V gene. V was shortened by 5 bases and J by 0 bases, with 10 bases between the two germline ends. The CDR3 is CASSPGGPNYGYTF. CDR3 in DNA: TGTGCCAGCAGCCCGGGAGGGCCTAACTATGGCTACACCTTC.